This TCR beta chain was retrieved from a study of blood T cell repertoires in COVID-19. Measured with immunoSEQ multiplex PCR; TCRdb has only the in-frame clones, and not every one. The table records 150,000 to 200,000 clones, approximately 86% of them present only once. Germline V gene lookup returns CDR1 SGHRS and CDR2 YFSETQ. Unmatched junction bases numbered 10, after V lost 4 bases and J lost 1 base. This CDR3 spans 17 amino acids. The genes are TRBV5-1 and TRBJ2-2, with 7 bases lining up with TRBD2. This sequence originates from a man in his forties or fifties with active or convalescent COVID-19. Source material: peripheral blood. CDR3 region: CASSPGGLAVNTGELFF. Here the CDR3 DNA reads TGCGCCAGCAGCCCCGGCGGTCTAGCGGTGAACACCGGGGAGCTGTTTTTT.